This is a list of T cell receptor beta chains from one sample in a study of cytomegalovirus exposure and HLA in healthy donors. Profiled with immunoSEQ multiplex PCR; TCRdb holds only in-frame clones, not every one. The sample includes about 60,000 clones, over 75% of them seen just once. Sequencing was performed on PBMCs. The receptors derive from a woman aged 25-40 years in good health and CMV-seronegative. Each CDR3 is given with its conserved first and last residue. D genes are given only for firm matches. A row's size may be missing; if present it is once, few, many or a size class.

TRBJ2-7 | - | TRBD2 | TRBV9 | CASSVGPTSGSYEQYF | TGTGCCAGCAGCGTGGGCCCGACTAGCGGGAGTTACGAGCAGTACTTC
TRBJ1-2 | - | - | TRBV4-3 | CASSQDRRGEGSNYGYTF | TGCGCCAGCAGCCAAGATAGGCGGGGAGAGGGCTCTAACTATGGCTACACCTTC
TRBJ2-7 | - | - | TRBV30 | CAWSPGHLYEQYF | TGTGCCTGGAGTCCGGGACATCTCTACGAGCAGTACTTC
TRBJ1-1 | - | TRBD1 | TRBV25-1 | CASSELGGGGTEAFF | TGTGCCAGCAGTGAATTAGGGGGCGGAGGCACTGAAGCTTTCTTT
TRBJ2-7 | few | TRBD1 | TRBV6-1 | CASSGTGTGYSYEQYF | TGTGCCAGCAGTGGCACCGGGACAGGGTACTCCTACGAGCAGTACTTC
TRBJ2-1 | - | TRBD2 | TRBV6-5 | CASSYGGLPYNEQFF | TGTGCCAGCAGTTACGGGGGACTACCGTACAATGAGCAGTTCTTC
TRBJ1-1 | - | - | TRBV7-2 | CASSLGGRANTEAFF | TGTGCCAGCAGCTTAGGGGGCAGGGCAAACACTGAAGCTTTCTTT
TRBJ1-1 | - | - | TRBV27 | CASSDLRANTEAFF | TGTGCCAGCAGCGACCTCAGGGCTAACACTGAAGCTTTCTTT
TRBJ2-1 | once | - | TRBV30 | CACRDSNNEQFF | TGTGCCTGCCGGGACTCTAACAATGAGCAGTTCTTC
TRBJ1-1 | - | - | TRBV30 | CAWSGVSKTQGWTEAFF | TGTGCCTGGAGTGGGGTCTCGAAAACTCAGGGTTGGACTGAAGCTTTCTTT
TRBJ1-2 | - | TRBD1 | TRBV5-4 | CASSRTGGGSEYGYTF | TGTGCCAGCAGCCGGACAGGGGGCGGGTCTGAGTATGGCTACACCTTC
TRBJ2-1 | - | TRBD1 | TRBV9 | CASSLGVRTGASYNEQFF | TGTGCCAGCAGCCTAGGGGTGAGGACAGGGGCTTCCTACAATGAGCAGTTCTTC
TRBJ1-2 | - | TRBD1 | TRBV6-1 | CASRPRQGASYGYTF | TGTGCCAGCAGGCCAAGACAGGGGGCTAGCTATGGCTACACCTTC
TRBJ2-7 | - | TRBD1 | TRBV23-1 | CATSGQGAGEQYF | TGCGCCACCTCCGGACAGGGGGCTGGCGAGCAGTACTTC
TRBJ1-5 | once | - | TRBV7-8 | CASSLAGTINQPQHF | TGTGCCAGCAGCTTAGCAGGGACAATCAATCAGCCCCAGCATTTT
TRBJ2-7 | - | TRBD1 | TRBV6-5 | CASSYRDRGSYEQYF | TGTGCCAGCAGTTACCGGGACAGGGGCTCCTACGAGCAGTACTTC
TRBJ2-1 | - | - | TRBV13 | CASSLGGSYNEQFF | TGTGCCAGCAGCTTAGGGGGGAGCTACAATGAGCAGTTCTTC
TRBJ1-1 | - | - | TRBV30 | CAWLDRPNTEAFF | TGTGCCTGGCTGGACAGACCGAACACTGAAGCTTTCTTT
TRBJ1-2 | - | - | TRBV18 | CASSPPVGSNYGYTF | TGTGCCAGCTCACCACCAGTCGGGAGTAACTATGGCTACACCTTC
TRBJ2-1 | - | TRBD2 | TRBV7-2 | CASSLGLAGDSDEQFF | TGTGCCAGCAGCTTGGGACTAGCGGGAGACTCAGATGAGCAGTTCTTC
TRBJ2-7 | few | TRBD1 | TRBV10-3 | CAISLRTGAEQYF | TGTGCCATCAGTCTACGGACAGGGGCCGAGCAGTACTTC
TRBJ1-2 | - | - | TRBV2 | CASSLSPRDFPQYGYTF | TGTGCCAGCAGTCTTTCCCCTCGGGATTTCCCTCAATATGGCTACACCTTC
TRBJ1-6 | - | - | TRBV10-3 | CAISDWEVKVGSPLHF | TGTGCCATCAGTGACTGGGAGGTAAAAGTAGGTTCACCCCTCCACTTT
TRBJ2-5 | - | TRBD1 | TRBV30 | CAWRGDRVLQETQYF | TGTGCCTGGAGAGGGGACAGGGTCCTCCAAGAGACCCAGTACTTC
TRBJ1-5 | few | - | TRBV10-3 | CAISETGSSNQPQHF | TGTGCCATCAGTGAGACTGGGAGCAGCAATCAGCCCCAGCATTTT
TRBJ1-2 | - | - | TRBV25-1 | CASSETENYGYTF | TGTGCCAGCAGTGAAACAGAGAACTATGGCTACACCTTC
TRBJ2-7 | few | - | TRBV4-3 | CASSHTSSREQYF | TGCGCCAGCAGCCACACCTCCTCCCGGGAGCAGTACTTC
TRBJ1-4 | - | TRBD1 | TRBV10-3 | CAISEPTGGAQNEKLFF | TGTGCCATCAGTGAACCGACAGGGGGCGCTCAGAATGAAAAACTGTTTTTT
TRBJ2-7 | - | - | TRBV5-4 | CASSRREGNEQYF | TGTGCCAGCAGCCGGCGGGAAGGAAACGAGCAGTACTTC
TRBJ1-6 | - | TRBD1 | TRBV2 | CASSFRGQDNSPLHF | TGTGCCAGCAGTTTCAGGGGGCAAGATAATTCACCCCTCCACTTT
TRBJ2-7 | - | - | TRBV6-6 | CASSPSYEQYF | TGTGCCAGCAGCCCGTCCTACGAGCAGTACTTC
TRBJ1-1 | once | - | TRBV7-2 | CASSLVSGLTEAFF | TGTGCCAGCAGCTTAGTATCGGGACTCACTGAAGCTTTCTTT
TRBJ1-2 | - | - | TRBV5-1 | CASSFGSIDYGYTF | TGCGCCAGCAGCTTTGGTAGCATTGACTATGGCTACACCTTC
TRBJ2-3 | - | - | TRBV5-1 | CASSPKTAGSFTDTQYF | TGCGCCAGCAGCCCCAAGACAGCCGGATCTTTCACAGATACGCAGTATTTT
TRBJ2-3 | once | TRBD2 | TRBV30 | CAWVAGVSTDTQYF | TGTGCCTGGGTAGCGGGAGTAAGCACAGATACGCAGTATTTT
TRBJ1-6 | - | TRBD1 | TRBV18 | CASSKDRYNSPLHF | TGTGCCAGCTCAAAGGACAGGTATAATTCACCCCTCCACTTT
TRBJ1-2 | - | - | TRBV7-9 | CASSSPGIPWGYTF | TGTGCCAGCAGCTCACCCGGGATTCCATGGGGCTACACCTTC
TRBJ2-7 | - | - | TRBV30 | CAWSAGYEQYF | TGTGCCTGGAGCGCCGGCTACGAGCAGTACTTC
TRBJ1-6 | - | - | TRBV30 | CAWSPAGWGGSYNSPLHF | TGTGCCTGGAGTCCCGCAGGGTGGGGGGGCTCCTATAATTCACCCCTCCACTTT
TRBJ2-3 | - | - | TRBV30 | CAWKALEGGTDTQYF | TGTGCCTGGAAGGCTTTGGAGGGTGGAACAGATACGCAGTATTTT
TRBJ2-7 | - | TRBD1 | TRBV28 | CASRATGDEQYF | TGTGCCAGCAGGGCGACAGGGGATGAGCAGTACTTC
TRBJ1-2 | - | TRBD1 | TRBV9 | CASRTGDGYTF | TGTGCCAGCAGGACAGGGGATGGCTACACCTTC
TRBJ2-1 | few | - | TRBV6-5 | CASSPHSREQFF | TGTGCCAGCAGCCCCCATTCCAGGGAGCAGTTCTTC
TRBJ2-7 | - | TRBD1 | TRBV6-1 | CASSAPAESSTGWANEQYF | TGTGCCAGCAGTGCCCCAGCCGAGTCCTCGACAGGGTGGGCCAACGAGCAGTACTTC
TRBJ1-4 | - | - | TRBV7-2 | CASSSRGDREKLFF | TGTGCCAGCAGCTCCCGGGGGGATAGGGAAAAACTGTTTTTT